The clone carrying this T cell receptor (beta chain) occurred a few times. These data originate in a study of T cell changes during pregnancy in multiple sclerosis. Libraries were prepared by immunoSEQ multiplex PCR; TCRdb keeps only in-frame clonotypes and omits some of them. Of about 34,000 clones detected, about 90% appear once; the ten largest clones hold around 3.4%. Germline CDR1 reads GTSNPN; CDR2 reads SVGIG (reference sequence). The germline V and J ends were trimmed by 0 bases and 6 bases, with 20 bases remaining between them. The CDR3 contains 17 residues. The sequence was obtained from a female donor with multiple sclerosis, enrolled in a pregnancy study. The J gene is TRBJ2-2, the V gene TRBV30; D remains unclear. Here the sequenced sample was CD8+ T cells from peripheral blood mononuclear cells, taken in the third trimester of pregnancy. Written as DNA, the CDR3 is TGTGCCTGGAGTGTTTATGCTCGGCAGTGGGCGTCCGGGGAGCTGTTTTTT. Its protein product is CAWSVYARQWASGELFF.